This T cell receptor beta chain was obtained from a study of low-dose radiotherapy and immunotherapy resistance in tumors. About the research overall: 1 Gy per fraction was delivered to Cohort 2 every two weeks, for 13 Gy total over 26 weeks. Given every two weeks, intravenous cyclophosphamide 200 mg/m2 preceded radiation and immunotherapy by one day.

This clonotype was observed at least ten times. Deletions cut 5 bases from V and 0 bases from J, with 17 bases between. Germline assignment: CDR1 SEHNR and CDR2 FQNEAQ (reference sequence). The CDR3 covers 16 residues. As to time point: after trial treatment. Sample treatment: LDRT plus nivolumab, ipilimumab, low-dose cyclophosphamide and aspirin (RACIN trial). Gene-specific TRAV and TRBV primers were used for first-strand cDNA, covering alpha and beta chains. Over roughly 19 PCR cycles, TCRs were amplified from a constant-region primer and V-primer adapter. From the reads, TCRdb called clonotypes with MiXCR, one entry per CDR3 protein. Here the sample spans roughly 95,000 distinct CDR3 sequences, roughly 19% being singletons.

This chain links TRBV7-9 with TRBJ2-7; the D is unclear. The material sequenced was PBMCs, taken after low-dose radiotherapy plus immunotherapy. The sequence was obtained from a female donor with ovarian cancer. CDR3 residues: CASSPFSLADSYEQYF. In DNA form, the CDR3 reads TGTGCCAGCAGCCCCTTTTCGTTAGCCGACTCCTACGAGCAGTACTTC.